Detailed here is one T cell receptor (beta chain). The source of the sample is a study of blood T cell repertoires in COVID-19. Study background: The samples span acute and convalescent COVID-19 from the United States, Italy and Spain.

Germline CDR1 is SQVTM and CDR2 is ANQGSEA. V lost 4 bases to trimming and J lost 0 bases, with 9 bases between them. This CDR3 is 13 amino acids long. In the original workflow: Nucleated cell number was recorded as an estimate derived from reference gene primer amplification. TCRdb's copy holds only in-frame clones and misses some; the assay was immunoSEQ multiplex PCR. Clonal size and the V and J genes are those of that table, whereas D and trimming came from the DNA. This repertoire shows approximately 310,000 clones, about 89% found once; its top ten account for approximately 8%. The sequence was collected from a woman between 45 and 60 years old who had recovered from COVID-19. V usage is TRBV29-1 and J usage is TRBJ1-1; D is unclear. Source material: peripheral blood. The CDR3 loop is CSVAPLLNTEAFF. For the CDR3, the DNA is TGCAGCGTTGCCCCTCTTCTGAACACTGAAGCTTTCTTT.